The rows below give T cell receptor beta chains drawn from one sample of a study of T cell changes during pregnancy in multiple sclerosis. The method was immunoSEQ multiplex PCR; TCRdb's version includes in-frame clones alone and lacks a portion of them. The sample records 90,000 to 130,000 clones, 80% to 95% being singletons. The sample in question was peripheral blood, obtained in the third trimester of pregnancy. The receptors derive from a female donor with multiple sclerosis, enrolled in a pregnancy study. CDR3s leave out the opening cysteine and the closing phenylalanine or tryptophan. The order of the fields is V gene, J gene, CDR3 protein.

v_gene: TRBV7-9
j_gene: TRBJ1-1
CDR3aa: ASSFFSGTGAKNTEAF

v_gene: TRBV9
j_gene: TRBJ2-1
CDR3aa: ASSAPTGAHYNEQF

v_gene: TRBV19
j_gene: TRBJ1-1
CDR3aa: ASTRLGGAWNTEAF

v_gene: TRBV9
j_gene: TRBJ2-3
CDR3aa: ASSVDPGTSTDTQY

v_gene: TRBV27
j_gene: TRBJ2-2
CDR3aa: ASSLTRTGELF

v_gene: TRBV6-7
j_gene: TRBJ1-5
CDR3aa: ASSPPGQPQH

v_gene: TRBV15
j_gene: TRBJ2-2
CDR3aa: ATSRDLFRRETTGELF

v_gene: TRBV13
j_gene: TRBJ2-7
CDR3aa: ASSLFGGHSGRFRSYEQY

v_gene: TRBV18
j_gene: TRBJ2-2
CDR3aa: ASSPSRGNTGELF

v_gene: TRBV27
j_gene: TRBJ2-7
CDR3aa: ASLGATYPYEQY

v_gene: TRBV11-2
j_gene: TRBJ2-7
CDR3aa: ASSLVSGGPREQY

v_gene: TRBV7-8
j_gene: TRBJ2-5
CDR3aa: ASSLASGRAGETQY

v_gene: TRBV5-1
j_gene: TRBJ1-1
CDR3aa: ASSLAGPGLTEAF

v_gene: TRBV5-1
j_gene: TRBJ2-1
CDR3aa: ASSLVAAGVFNEQF

v_gene: TRBV4-1
j_gene: TRBJ2-3
CDR3aa: ASRQAGGVDTQY

v_gene: TRBV5-1
j_gene: TRBJ2-1
CDR3aa: ASSLRLDSSYEQF